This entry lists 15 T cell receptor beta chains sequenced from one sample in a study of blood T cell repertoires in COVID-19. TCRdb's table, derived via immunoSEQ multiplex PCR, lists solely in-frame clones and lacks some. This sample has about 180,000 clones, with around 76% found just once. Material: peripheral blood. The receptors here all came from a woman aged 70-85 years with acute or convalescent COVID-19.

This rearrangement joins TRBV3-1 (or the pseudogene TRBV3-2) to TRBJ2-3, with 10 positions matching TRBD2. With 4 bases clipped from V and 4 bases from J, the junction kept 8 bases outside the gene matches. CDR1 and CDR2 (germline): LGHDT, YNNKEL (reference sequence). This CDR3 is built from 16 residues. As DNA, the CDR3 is TGTGCCAGCAGCCTCGGAGCGGGGGGGGCCCCAGATACGCAGTATTTT. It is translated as CASSLGAGGAPDTQYF.

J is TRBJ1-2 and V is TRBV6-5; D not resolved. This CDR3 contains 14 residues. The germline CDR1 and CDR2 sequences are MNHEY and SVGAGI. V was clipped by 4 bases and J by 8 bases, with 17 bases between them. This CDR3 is CASSSLDTRRGYTF. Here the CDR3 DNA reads TGTGCCAGCAGTTCCCTCGACACCCGCCGGGGCTACACCTTC.

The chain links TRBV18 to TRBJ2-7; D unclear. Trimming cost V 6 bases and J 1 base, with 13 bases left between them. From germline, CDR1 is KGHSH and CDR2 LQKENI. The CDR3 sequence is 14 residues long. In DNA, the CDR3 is TGTGCCAGCTCCCCCGACACGCAATCCTACGAGCAGTACTTC. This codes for CASSPDTQSYEQYF.

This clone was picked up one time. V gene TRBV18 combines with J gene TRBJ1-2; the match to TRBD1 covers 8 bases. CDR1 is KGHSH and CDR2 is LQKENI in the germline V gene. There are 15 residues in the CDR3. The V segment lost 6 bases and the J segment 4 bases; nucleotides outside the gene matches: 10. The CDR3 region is CASSPGTGIIYGYTF. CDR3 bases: TGTGCCAGCTCGCCCGGGACAGGAATCATCTATGGCTACACCTTC.

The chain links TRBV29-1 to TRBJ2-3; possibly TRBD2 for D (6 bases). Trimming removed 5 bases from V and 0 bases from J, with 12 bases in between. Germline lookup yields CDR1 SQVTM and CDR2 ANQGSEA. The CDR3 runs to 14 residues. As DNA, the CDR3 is TGCAGCGTTTTAGGTAGCGGAAGCACAGATACGCAGTATTTT. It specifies CSVLGSGSTDTQYF.

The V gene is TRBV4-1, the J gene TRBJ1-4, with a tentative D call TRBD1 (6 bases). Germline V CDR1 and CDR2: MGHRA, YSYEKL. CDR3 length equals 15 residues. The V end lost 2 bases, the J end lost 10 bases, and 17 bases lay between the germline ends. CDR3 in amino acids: CASSQQPGALGKLFF. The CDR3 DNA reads TGCGCCAGCAGCCAACAACCAGGGGCATTGGGAAAACTGTTTTTT.

The CDR3 here is CASPPPGKTEAFF. DNA of the CDR3: TGTGCCAGCCCCCCGCCCGGGAAAACTGAAGCTTTCTTT. The genes are TRBV28 and TRBJ1-1, with D hard to call. CDR1 MDHEN and CDR2 SYDVKM come from the germline V gene. CDR3 length: 13 residues. Trimming removed 8 bases at V and 5 bases at J, with 15 bases between.

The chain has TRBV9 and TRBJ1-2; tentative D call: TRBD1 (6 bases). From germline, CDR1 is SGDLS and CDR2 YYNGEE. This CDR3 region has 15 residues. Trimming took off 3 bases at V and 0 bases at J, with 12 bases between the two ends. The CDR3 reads CASSAPDRANYGYTF. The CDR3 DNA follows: TGTGCCAGCAGCGCCCCGGACAGAGCTAACTATGGCTACACCTTC.

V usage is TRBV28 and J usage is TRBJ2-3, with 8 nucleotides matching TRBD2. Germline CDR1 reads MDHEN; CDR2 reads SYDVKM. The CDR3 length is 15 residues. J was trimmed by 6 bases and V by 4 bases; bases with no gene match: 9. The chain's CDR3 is CASSSPRLAYDTQYF. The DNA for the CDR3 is TGTGCCAGCAGTTCCCCTCGACTAGCGTACGATACGCAGTATTTT. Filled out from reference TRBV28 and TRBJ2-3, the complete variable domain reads DVKVTQSSRYLVKRTGEKVFLECVQDMDHENMFWYRQDPGLGLRLIYFSYDVKMKEKGDIPEGYSVSREKKERFSLILESASTNQTSMYLCASSSPRLAYDTQYFGPGTRLTVL.

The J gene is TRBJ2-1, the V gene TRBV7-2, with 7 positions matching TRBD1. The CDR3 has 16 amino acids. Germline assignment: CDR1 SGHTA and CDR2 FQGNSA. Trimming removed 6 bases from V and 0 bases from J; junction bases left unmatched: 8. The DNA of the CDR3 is TGTGCCAGCAGGGAAAAAGGGGGCCGCTCCTACAATGAGCAGTTCTTC. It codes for CASREKGGRSYNEQFF. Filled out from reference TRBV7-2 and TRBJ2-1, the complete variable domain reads GAGVSQSPSNKVTEKGKDVELRCDPISGHTALYWYRQSLGQGLEFLIYFQGNSAPDKSGLPSDRFSAERTGGSVSTLTIQRTQQEDSAVYLCASREKGGRSYNEQFFGPGTRLTVL.

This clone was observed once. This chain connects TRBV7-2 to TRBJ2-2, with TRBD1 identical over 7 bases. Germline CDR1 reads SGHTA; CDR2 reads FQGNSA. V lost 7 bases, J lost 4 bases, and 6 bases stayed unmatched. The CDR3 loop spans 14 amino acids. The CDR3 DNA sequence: TGTGCCAGCACCCCCGACAGGGTCACCGGGGAGCTGTTTTTT. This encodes CASTPDRVTGELFF.

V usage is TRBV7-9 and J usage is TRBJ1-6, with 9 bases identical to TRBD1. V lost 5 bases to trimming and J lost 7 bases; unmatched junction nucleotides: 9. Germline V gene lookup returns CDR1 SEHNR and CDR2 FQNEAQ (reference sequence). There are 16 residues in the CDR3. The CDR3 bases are TGTGCCAGCAGCGAACAGGGGGCGTTAAGGAATTCACCCCTCCACTTT. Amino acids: CASSEQGALRNSPLHF.

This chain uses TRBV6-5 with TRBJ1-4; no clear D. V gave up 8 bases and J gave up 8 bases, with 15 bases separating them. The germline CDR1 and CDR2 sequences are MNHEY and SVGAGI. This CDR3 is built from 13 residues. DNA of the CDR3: TGTGCCAGCTCGAGGGAGCGTAGCGAAAAACTGTTTTTT. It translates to CASSRERSEKLFF.

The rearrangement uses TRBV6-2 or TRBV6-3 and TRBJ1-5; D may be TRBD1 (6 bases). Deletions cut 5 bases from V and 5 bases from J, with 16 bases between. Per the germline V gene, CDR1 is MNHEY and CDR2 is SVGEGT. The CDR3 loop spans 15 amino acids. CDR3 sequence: CASSDGGRLDQPQHF. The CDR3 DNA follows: TGTGCCAGCAGTGACGGGGGGCGCCTGGATCAGCCCCAGCATTTT.

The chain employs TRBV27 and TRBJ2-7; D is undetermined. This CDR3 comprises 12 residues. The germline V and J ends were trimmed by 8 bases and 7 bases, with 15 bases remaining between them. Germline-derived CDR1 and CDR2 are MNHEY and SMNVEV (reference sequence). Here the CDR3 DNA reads TGTGCCAGCCTCTCCCCAGCTAGGGAGCAGTACTTC. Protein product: CASLSPAREQYF.